The 26 T cell receptor beta chains below come from one sample, sequenced in a study of CD8+CD57+ T cells in acquired aplastic anemia. Selection for sequencing was limited to patients who had shown CD8+CD57+ cell expansion by flow cytometry. TCR beta VDJ and CDR3 profiling used genomic DNA as template. One entry per CDR3 protein results from TCRdb running MiXCR on the reads. The sample shows approximately 180,000 distinct CDR3 sequences, about 60% of them seen only once. Material: sorted CD4+, CD8+, or CD8+CD57+ T cells (not recorded which) from PBMCs. The receptors were sampled from a human donor with aplastic anemia.

This clonotype appeared once. The DNA for the CDR3 is TGCGCCAGCAGTGACCCGGACACTGACAATGAGCAGTTCTTC. Protein sequence: CASSDPDTDNEQFF. This rearrangement joins TRBV10-2 to TRBJ2-1; a possible D gene is TRBD1 (5 bases). CDR3 size: 14 residues. With 3 bases removed from V and 5 bases from J, the gap between germline ends came to 11 bases. Germline V CDR1 and CDR2: WSHSY, SAAADI.

In this sample, this clonotype turned up many times. The V and J genes are TRBV27 and TRBJ2-5, with D possibly TRBD2 on 6 matching bases. From germline, CDR1 is MNHEY and CDR2 SMNVEV (reference sequence). The germline V and J ends were trimmed by 3 bases and 1 base, with 12 bases remaining between them. CDR3 length: 15 amino acids. The CDR3 loop is CASSFFLGGQETQYF. CDR3 DNA sequence: TGTGCCAGCAGTTTTTTCTTGGGGGGCCAAGAGACCCAGTACTTC.

This clonotype has ten or more counts. This chain connects TRBV19 to TRBJ1-6; no definite D call. From germline, CDR1 is LNHDA and CDR2 SQIVND (reference sequence). The germline V and J ends were trimmed by 5 bases and 7 bases, with 9 bases remaining between them. The CDR3 runs to 13 residues. Here the CDR3 reads CASSEAQNSPLHF. The DNA for the CDR3 is TGTGCCAGTAGTGAGGCTCAGAATTCACCCCTCCACTTT.

In its sample, this clonotype was seen many times. V gene TRBV2 combines with J gene TRBJ2-7; 16 bases align to TRBD2. The CDR3 loop spans 14 amino acids. J was trimmed by 6 bases and V by 7 bases; bases with no gene match: 3. Germline-derived CDR1 and CDR2 are SNHLY and FYNNEI. The CDR3 region is CASIGTSGGGEQYF. The CDR3 region has the DNA TGTGCCAGCATTGGGACTAGCGGGGGGGGCGAGCAGTACTTC.

The chain links TRBV5-1 to TRBJ2-2; the D gene is possibly TRBD1 (6 bases). V was shortened by 2 bases and J by 5 bases, with 13 bases between the two germline ends. Germline CDR1 is SGHRS and CDR2 is YFSETQ. The CDR3 runs to 15 residues. The DNA of the CDR3 is TGCGCCAGCAGCTTCAACAGGGATAGGACCGGGGAGCTGTTTTTT. Amino acids: CASSFNRDRTGELFF.

As concerns this clonotype: Germline is not matched at one junction end, which may reflect a read error. This chain links TRBV10-3 with TRBJ1-2; D is perhaps TRBD1 (6 bases). The germline V gene has CDR1 ENHRY and CDR2 SYGVKD. CDR3 size: 13 residues. The chain's CDR3 is CVISQAGVVGYTF. The CDR3 DNA follows: TGTGTCATCAGTCAGGCAGGGGTAGTTGGCTACACCTTC.

Comments on this clonotype: Germline and junction disagree at one end, which may indicate a read error. CDR3 sequence reads: CASSSTGGGNQPQHF. CDR3 DNA sequence: TGCGCCAGCAGCTCGACAGGGGGCGGTAATCAGCCCCAGCATTTT. This rearrangement joins TRBV7-9 to TRBJ1-5; 10 bases map to TRBD1. The CDR3 has 15 residues. Germline loops: CDR1 SEHNR, CDR2 FQNEAQ (reference sequence).

The chain combines TRBV20-1 with TRBJ2-7, with 10 bases fitting TRBD2. Looked up from germline, CDR1 is DFQATT and CDR2 is SNEGSKA (reference sequence). CDR3 length: 16 residues. Germline trimming cut 5 bases from V and 3 bases from J; bases unmatched to any gene: 13. The CDR3 is CSADGGSGRALYEQYF. The CDR3, as DNA: TGCAGTGCTGACGGCGGGAGCGGGAGGGCCCTCTACGAGCAGTACTTC.

This chain connects TRBV29-1 to TRBJ1-1; 9 bases line up with TRBD1. The V gene end was trimmed by 5 bases and the J gene end by 8 bases; junction bases not matched to a gene: 3. This CDR3 is 11 amino acids long. The germline gives CDR1 SQVTM, CDR2 ANQGSEA. CDR3 loop: CSVTGGDEAFF. CDR3 DNA sequence: TGCAGCGTTACAGGGGGCGACGAAGCTTTCTTT.

V gene TRBV5-1 combines with J gene TRBJ1-4; D is possibly TRBD1 (6 bases). The CDR3 runs to 15 residues. Germline lookup yields CDR1 SGHRS and CDR2 YFSETQ. Deletions cut 4 bases from V and 4 bases from J, with 14 bases between. The CDR3 region is CASSVQGGLNEKLFF. The CDR3 bases are TGCGCCAGCAGCGTTCAAGGGGGGCTTAATGAAAAACTGTTTTTT.

The V gene is TRBV7-3, the J gene TRBJ1-1; D unresolved. Per germline, CDR1 SGHTA and CDR2 FQGTGA. V lost 5 bases and J 5 bases, leaving 15 bases between the germline ends. CDR3 length: 14 amino acids. The CDR3 here is CASSPGPQSTEAFF. DNA for the CDR3: TGTGCCAGCAGCCCTGGACCGCAGAGTACTGAAGCTTTCTTT.

Turning to this clonotype: Its ends do not fully match the called genes, so a read error is possible. This chain links TRBV2 with TRBJ1-5; 7 bases are a match to TRBD1. The length of the CDR3 is 10 residues. The germline CDR1 and CDR2 sequences are SNHLY and FYNNEI. The CDR3: CASTGGDRFF. CDR3 nucleotide sequence: TGTGCCAGCACTGGCGGGGACAGATTTTTT.

This clonotype was seen many times. The V and J genes are TRBV15 and TRBJ2-2; 8 nucleotides match TRBD1. This CDR3 has 15 amino acids. The J segment lost 5 bases and the V segment lost 7 bases, leaving 9 bases of the junction unmatched. In germline, CDR1 is LNHNV, CDR2 YYDKDF (reference sequence). The CDR3 sequence: CATTGQGEGTGELFF. CDR3 nucleotide sequence: TGTGCCACCACCGGACAGGGTGAGGGGACCGGGGAGCTGTTTTTT.

This clonotype has more than one count but fewer than ten. The chain is built from TRBV5-1 and TRBJ1-1; a possible D gene is TRBD1 (5 bases). The V end was cut by 2 bases, the J end by 1 base, with 9 bases between. Germline V lookup: CDR1 SGHRS, CDR2 YFSETQ. The CDR3 spans 14 residues. DNA for the CDR3: TGCGCCAGCAGCTTAGCGGGGCCGAACACTGAAGCTTTCTTT. The encoded protein is CASSLAGPNTEAFF.

The sample holds many counts of this clonotype. The V gene is TRBV5-8, the J gene TRBJ2-7; tentative D call: TRBD1 (8 bases). This CDR3 contains 14 residues. V lost 5 bases and J lost 4, with 16 bases in between. Germline loops: CDR1 SGHTS, CDR2 YDEGEE. The CDR3 nucleotides read TGTGCCAGCAGTTATACAGGGGGGGGGTACGAGCAGTACTTC. Translated: CASSYTGGGYEQYF.

A single count supports this clonotype. The CDR3 is CASSQELQGKLFF. CDR3 sequence (DNA): TGTGCCAGCAGCCAAGAACTCCAGGGTAAACTGTTTTTT. V and J are TRBV4-2 and TRBJ1-4, with D maybe TRBD1 (5 bases). The CDR3 consists of 13 residues. V was clipped by 0 bases and J by 11 bases, with 10 bases between them. Germline V gene lookup returns CDR1 LGHNA and CDR2 YNFKEQ.

This clonotype was detected ten times or more. The chain links TRBV7-9 to TRBJ1-1, with D maybe TRBD1 (5 bases). CDR3 size: 15 residues. Trimming shortened V by 5 bases and J by 0 bases, and 13 bases separated the two germline ends. Germline V gene lookup returns CDR1 SEHNR and CDR2 FQNEAQ (reference sequence). In nucleotides, the CDR3 is TGTGCCAGCAGCCCCCGGGGGGGGATGAACACTGAAGCTTTCTTT. It specifies CASSPRGGMNTEAFF.

This chain connects TRBV5-1 to TRBJ2-1; weak D call: TRBD2 (6 bases). The ends were cut back, 1 base at V and 4 bases at J, with 9 bases in the middle. The CDR3 consists of 14 residues. Germline loops: CDR1 SGHRS, CDR2 YFSETQ. The CDR3 loop is CASSLTSKYNEQFF. The DNA for the CDR3 is TGCGCCAGCAGCTTGACTAGCAAATACAATGAGCAGTTCTTC.

CDR3 sequence: CASSPTGGPDTQYF. The CDR3 nucleotides read TGTGCCAGCAGCCCAACGGGGGGTCCAGATACGCAGTATTTT. The V gene is TRBV7-3, the J gene TRBJ2-3; 7 bases align to TRBD2. CDR3 length: 14 residues. The germline gives CDR1 SGHTA, CDR2 FQGTGA. V was clipped by 5 bases and J by 4 bases; unmatched bases: 6. The full variable domain, with the rest looked up from reference TRBV7-3 and TRBJ2-3, is GAGVSQTPSNKVTEKGKYVELRCDPISGHTALYWYRQSLGQGPEFLIYFQGTGAADDSGLPNDRFFAVRPEGSVSTLKIQRTERGDSAVYLCASSPTGGPDTQYFGPGTRLTVL.

Turning to this clonotype: One end of the junction fails to match germline, which may point to a read error. V gene TRBV7-7 combines with J gene TRBJ2-1; D is unresolved. CDR3 length: 13 amino acids. The germline V gene encodes CDR1 SSHAT and CDR2 FNYEAQ (reference sequence). The DNA for the CDR3 is TGTGCCAGCAGCCTAGGAAGTTACAGTGAGCAGTTCTTC. Translating it yields CASSLGSYSEQFF.

This clonotype was counted a few times. The chain recombines TRBV27 with TRBJ1-2, with D hard to call. Germline V gene lookup returns CDR1 MNHEY and CDR2 SMNVEV (reference sequence). This CDR3 spans 14 amino acids. Trimming left V 3 bases short and J 0 bases short, with 8 bases between. This CDR3 is CASSFQGANYGYTF. Here the CDR3 DNA reads TGTGCCAGCAGTTTCCAAGGAGCTAACTATGGCTACACCTTC.

V usage is TRBV7-2 and J usage is TRBJ2-6; TRBD2 is a possible D gene (5 bases). V was trimmed by 5 bases and J by 4 bases, leaving 15 bases between them. Germline loops: CDR1 SGHTA, CDR2 FQGNSA. CDR3 length equals 16 residues. The CDR3 region is CASSPQAVTGANVLTF. CDR3 nucleotides: TGTGCCAGCAGCCCCCAAGCGGTCACCGGGGCCAACGTCCTGACTTTC.

This chain connects TRBV29-1 to TRBJ2-6, with D perhaps TRBD1 (6 bases). There are 17 residues in the CDR3. V was trimmed by 2 bases and J by 3 bases, leaving 17 bases between them. CDR1 is SQVTM, CDR2 ANQGSEA, per germline. DNA for the CDR3: TGCAGCGTTGAACGACTGACAGGCCTGAATGGGGCCAACGTCCTGACTTTC. Its protein is CSVERLTGLNGANVLTF.

The DNA for the CDR3 is TGTGCCAGCAGTTTAAGTTGGTACGAGCAGTACTTC. This gives the protein CASSLSWYEQYF. The gene calls are TRBV12-3 or TRBV12-4 and TRBJ2-7, with D unclear. Trimming removed 2 bases from V and 4 bases from J, with 6 bases in between. The CDR3 totals 12 residues.

This clonotype was counted a few times. The chain has TRBV7-9 and TRBJ2-6, with D unresolved. The V and J ends lost 3 bases and 12 bases respectively, with 9 bases between them. CDR1 and CDR2 (germline): SEHNR, FQNEAQ (reference sequence). This CDR3 has 12 amino acids. The CDR3 loop is CASSLGMRVLTF. The DNA of the CDR3 is TGTGCCAGCAGCTTGGGAATGCGCGTCCTGACTTTC.

The chain employs TRBV7-2 and TRBJ2-5, with D possibly matching TRBD2 (6 bases). Between the trimmed V and J ends, which lost 3 bases and 9 bases, there was a span of 8 bases. The CDR3 is 11 residues long. Germline CDR1 is SGHTA and CDR2 is FQGNSA. The CDR3 sequence is CASSFREAQYF. Here the CDR3 DNA reads TGTGCCAGCAGCTTTAGGGAGGCCCAGTACTTC.